Each of the 28 T cell receptor beta chains below was sequenced from the same sample in a study of blood T cell repertoires in COVID-19. Assay used: immunoSEQ multiplex PCR; TCRdb lists only in-frame clones, some missing. The sample carries about 100,000 clones, more than 75% recorded once. Sample: peripheral blood. Receptors were obtained from a human donor in a cohort sampled during active COVID-19.

This clone was picked up one time. The chain recombines TRBV5-1 with TRBJ2-2, with 8 bases fitting TRBD2. Per germline, CDR1 SGHRS and CDR2 YFSETQ. This CDR3 contains 17 residues. The junction had 5 bases not matched to a gene; V was cut back by 1 base and J by 0 bases. The CDR3 sequence is CASSLNAGGPNTGELFF. CDR3 DNA: TGCGCCAGCAGCTTGAACGCGGGGGGCCCGAACACCGGGGAGCTGTTTTTT.

This clone was seen a few times. The V gene is TRBV11-2, the J gene TRBJ1-1; D gene unclear. The CDR3 totals 14 residues. Trimming shortened V by 4 bases and J by 1 base, and 10 bases separated the two germline ends. Germline CDR1 reads SGHAT; CDR2 reads FQNNGV. The CDR3, as DNA: TGTGCCAGCAGCTCCACTCCGGGGAACACTGAAGCTTTCTTT. It translates to CASSSTPGNTEAFF.

The V call is TRBV4-3, the J call TRBJ2-4; D is perhaps TRBD2 (6 bases). With 0 bases removed from V and 7 bases from J, the gap between germline ends came to 13 bases. The CDR3 length is 15 residues. Germline CDR1 reads LGHNA; CDR2 reads YSLEER. The CDR3 here is CASSQEVGGSNIQYF. CDR3 nucleotides: TGCGCCAGCAGCCAAGAGGTGGGGGGATCGAACATTCAGTACTTC.

The rearrangement links TRBV2 to TRBJ2-1; D is perhaps TRBD2 (5 bases). CDR1 is SNHLY, CDR2 FYNNEI, per germline. V shed 6 bases and J shed 10 bases, with 19 bases lying between them. The CDR3 covers 14 residues. The CDR3 sequence: CASSLATTNGEQFF. The CDR3 DNA reads as TGTGCCAGCAGCCTGGCGACTACTAACGGGGAGCAGTTCTTC.

This clone showed up just a few times. The gene calls are TRBV7-9 and TRBJ2-7; 7 positions agree with TRBD1. The CDR3 runs 15 residues. With V trimmed by 2 bases and J by 0 bases, 4 bases remained unmatched. Per the germline V gene, CDR1 is SEHNR and CDR2 is FQNEAQ (reference sequence). CDR3 region: CASSLTGAFSYEQYF. CDR3 in DNA: TGTGCCAGCAGCTTAACAGGGGCGTTCTCCTACGAGCAGTACTTC. Full variable domain (rest looked up from reference TRBV7-9 and TRBJ2-7): DTGVSQNPRHKITKRGQNVTFRCDPISEHNRLYWYRQTLGQGPEFLTYFQNEAQLEKSRLLSDRFSAERPKGSFSTLEIQRTEQGDSAMYLCASSLTGAFSYEQYFGPGTRLTVT.

The chain uses TRBV7-6 and TRBJ2-3, with D maybe TRBD1 (5 bases). The ends were cut back, 4 bases at V and 6 bases at J, with 11 bases in the middle. Per germline, CDR1 SGHVS and CDR2 FNYEAQ. This CDR3 contains 13 residues. This CDR3 is CASSYLGADTQYF. The CDR3 DNA follows: TGTGCCAGCAGCTACCTAGGGGCGGATACGCAGTATTTT.

The chain recombines TRBV5-4 with TRBJ2-4; maybe TRBD2 (7 bases). Germline assignment: CDR1 SGHNT and CDR2 YYREEE (reference sequence). There are 16 residues in the CDR3. Trimming shortened V by 4 bases and J by 2 bases, and 16 bases separated the two germline ends. In DNA form, the CDR3 reads TGTGCCAGCAGCCCCGAGGGGGGGCGGCCCAAAAACATTCAGTACTTC. Translating gives CASSPEGGRPKNIQYF. The entire variable domain, with the rest obtained from reference TRBV5-4 and TRBJ2-4, is as follows: ETGVTQSPTHLIKTRGQQVTLRCSSQSGHNTVSWYQQALGQGPQFIFQYYREEENGRGNFPPRFSGLQFPNYSSELNVNALELDDSALYLCASSPEGGRPKNIQYFGAGTRLSVL.

V usage is TRBV9 and J usage is TRBJ1-2; D is perhaps TRBD1 (5 bases). The CDR3 consists of 13 residues. Germline V CDR1 and CDR2: SGDLS, YYNGEE. Deletions cut 1 base from V and 2 bases from J, with 6 bases between. CDR3 coding DNA: TGTGCCAGCAGCGTAAGGGGAAACTATGGCTACACCTTC. It specifies CASSVRGNYGYTF.

V usage is TRBV30 and J usage is TRBJ2-4; no definite D call. V was clipped by 5 bases and J by 4 bases, with 6 bases between them. The germline gives CDR1 GTSNPN, CDR2 SVGIG (reference sequence). The length of the CDR3 is 11 residues. CDR3 nucleotide sequence: TGTGCCTGGGACGGGAAAAACATTCAGTACTTC. It is translated as CAWDGKNIQYF.

The chain combines TRBV27 with TRBJ1-2, with 10 bases matching TRBD1. V dropped 3 bases and J dropped 8; count of bases not matched to a gene: 6. The germline gives CDR1 MNHEY, CDR2 SMNVEV (reference sequence). CDR3 length: 14 amino acids. This CDR3 reads CASSFSTGGLGYTF. CDR3 DNA sequence: TGTGCCAGCAGTTTTTCGACAGGGGGCTTGGGCTACACCTTC.

The rearrangement joins TRBV10-2 to TRBJ1-2; 10 positions agree with TRBD1. The V and J ends lost 6 bases and 4 bases, in that order; junction bases with no gene match: 5. This CDR3 comprises 14 residues. Per germline, CDR1 WSHSY and CDR2 SAAADI. CDR3 sequence (DNA): TGCGCCAGCAGCGGACAGGGGGTTTCCTATGGCTACACCTTC. Amino acids: CASSGQGVSYGYTF.

CDR3 protein: CASSPGPLRGQPQHF. The CDR3, as DNA: TGTGCCAGCAGCCCGGGACCGCTCAGGGGACAGCCCCAGCATTTT. V is TRBV7-2 and J is TRBJ1-5; D perhaps matches TRBD1 (6 bases). Germline V lookup: CDR1 SGHTA, CDR2 FQGNSA. Between the trimmed V and J ends, which lost 5 bases and 7 bases, there was a span of 18 bases. The CDR3 is 15 residues long.

This chain joins TRBV7-2 and TRBJ1-4; D unclear. The CDR3 contains 13 residues. CDR1 is SGHTA and CDR2 is FQGNSA in the germline V gene. The V and J ends lost 6 bases and 7 bases respectively, with 12 bases between them. Written as DNA, the CDR3 is TGTGCCAGCAGTGGAGTTCTCGGTGAAAAACTGTTTTTT. Translated: CASSGVLGEKLFF.

This clone was seen only a few times. This chain connects TRBV18 to TRBJ2-1; the match to TRBD2 covers 7 bases. V lost 8 bases and J lost 4; bases outside the gene matches: 11. Germline V CDR1 and CDR2: KGHSH, LQKENI. CDR3 length: 15 amino acids. CDR3 in DNA: TGTGCCAGCCGTCAGCGGGACTCGCAATACAATGAGCAGTTCTTC. Its protein product is CASRQRDSQYNEQFF.

DNA for the CDR3: TGTGCCAGCTCACCACGGAGAGGGAACACTGAAGCTTTCTTT. The encoded protein is CASSPRRGNTEAFF. The chain carries TRBV18 and TRBJ1-1; D uncertain. The germline V and J ends were trimmed by 1 base and 1 base, with 7 bases remaining between them. CDR1 and CDR2 (germline): KGHSH, LQKENI. CDR3 length equals 14 residues.

CDR3: CASSHRDRGRTEQFF. The CDR3 nucleotides read TGTGCCAGCAGCCACCGGGACAGGGGGAGGACTGAGCAGTTCTTC. The chain is built from TRBV7-9 and TRBJ2-1; 11 nucleotides match TRBD1. Trimming took 5 bases from V and 9 from J; bases not matched to a gene: 9. The CDR3 runs 15 residues. Germline V lookup: CDR1 SEHNR, CDR2 FQNEAQ (reference sequence).

The chain carries TRBV27 and TRBJ2-5; 7 nucleotides agree with TRBD2. Germline CDR1 reads MNHEY; CDR2 reads SMNVEV (reference sequence). V gave up 4 bases and J gave up 5 bases; unmatched junction bases: 13. The CDR3 is 16 amino acids. CDR3 bases: TGTGCCAGCAGTTCGCTCGTCGGGGGGAGTAGCGAGACCCAGTACTTC. Translating gives CASSSLVGGSSETQYF.

This sequence joins TRBV23-1 and TRBJ1-2, with TRBD1 as a possible D gene (5 bases). TRBV23-1 is filed as an ORF, its function uncertain. V dropped 4 bases and J dropped 1 base, with 13 bases sitting between them. This CDR3 has 15 residues. The CDR3 DNA reads TGCGCCAGCAGTCCCCCTCCAGACAGTAACTATGGCTACACCTTC. Protein product: CASSPPPDSNYGYTF.

This clone was detected only a few times. This sequence joins TRBV6-5 and TRBJ2-5; 9 positions agree with TRBD2. Germline CDR1 MNHEY, CDR2 SVGAGI. This CDR3 is built from 14 residues. V lost 7 bases, J lost 4 bases, and 7 bases stayed unmatched. CDR3 DNA: TGTGCCAGCAAGCTTAGCGGGAGAGCAGAGACCCAGTACTTC. Translating it yields CASKLSGRAETQYF.

V usage is TRBV4-1 and J usage is TRBJ1-3; 7 nucleotides agree with TRBD1. Germline loops: CDR1 MGHRA, CDR2 YSYEKL. The V and J ends lost 2 bases and 2 bases, in that order; junction bases with no gene match: 0. The CDR3 runs 14 residues. The CDR3 region is CASSQQGAGNTIYF. DNA of the CDR3: TGCGCCAGCAGCCAACAGGGGGCTGGAAACACCATATATTTT.

The V and J genes are TRBV6-1 and TRBJ2-5; D is possibly TRBD2 (6 bases). The CDR3 has 15 amino acids. The germline CDR1 and CDR2 sequences are MNHNS and SASEGT. V was cut by 1 base and J by 3 bases, with 12 bases left in between. This chain's CDR3 is CASSEGWGEKETQYF. The CDR3 DNA follows: TGTGCCAGCAGTGAAGGGTGGGGGGAAAAAGAGACCCAGTACTTC.

The rearrangement links TRBV19 to TRBJ1-5; the D gene is possibly TRBD1 (6 bases). Germline V gives CDR1 LNHDA, CDR2 SQIVND (reference sequence). V dropped 3 bases and J dropped 2 bases, with 17 bases sitting between them. The CDR3 consists of 17 residues. The CDR3 DNA follows: TGTGCCAGTAGTATCCCCACGGGGGGCCTTGGCAATCAGCCCCAGCATTTT. Translation: CASSIPTGGLGNQPQHF.

This chain links TRBV7-2 with TRBJ2-7; D gene unclear. This CDR3 is built from 14 residues. In germline, CDR1 is SGHTA, CDR2 FQGNSA. Trimming took off 1 base at V and 3 bases at J, with 10 bases between the two ends. As DNA, the CDR3 is TGTGCCAGCAGCTTAGACAGTTTTCTCTACGAGCAGTACTTC. This translates into CASSLDSFLYEQYF.

The chain is built from TRBV30 and TRBJ1-6, with D unclear. CDR3 length: 14 amino acids. The V and J ends lost 5 bases and 5 bases respectively, with 13 bases between them. Germline CDR1 reads GTSNPN; CDR2 reads SVGIG (reference sequence). Here the CDR3 DNA reads TGTGCCTGGCTGCTGAACAGTAATAATTCACCCCTCCACTTT. Amino acids: CAWLLNSNNSPLHF.

This chain connects TRBV12-3 or TRBV12-4 to TRBJ1-2, with D tentatively TRBD1 (5 bases). The V gene lost 6 bases and the J gene lost 7 bases, with 12 bases spanning the gap. This CDR3 has 12 residues. The CDR3 loop reads CASSYTGGGYTF. DNA of the CDR3: TGTGCCAGCAGCTATACAGGTGGTGGCTACACCTTC.

The chain joins TRBV3-1 (or the pseudogene TRBV3-2) to TRBJ2-7, with TRBD2 matching over 10 bases. Germline lookup yields CDR1 LGHDT and CDR2 YNNKEL (reference sequence). Germline trimming cut 2 bases from V and 0 bases from J; bases unmatched to any gene: 13. CDR3 length: 19 amino acids. Here the CDR3 reads CASSQSGGSGGPSSYEQYF. CDR3 nucleotides: TGTGCCAGCAGCCAATCCGGGGGTAGCGGGGGGCCATCCTCCTACGAGCAGTACTTC.

This chain links TRBV11-2 with TRBJ1-2; 8 bases are shared with TRBD1. In germline, CDR1 is SGHAT, CDR2 FQNNGV. After removal of 4 bases from V and 4 bases from J, the junction contained 8 bases not matched to a gene. CDR3 length: 15 amino acids. The CDR3 spells CASSSLPGQVYGYTF. The CDR3 nucleotides are TGTGCCAGCAGCTCACTACCGGGACAGGTCTATGGCTACACCTTC.

This chain links TRBV5-1 with TRBJ2-7; the D gene is possibly TRBD2 (6 bases). CDR3 length: 14 amino acids. The V gene lost 3 bases and the J gene lost 7 bases, with 17 bases spanning the gap. CDR1 and CDR2 from the germline V gene are SGHRS and YFSETQ. CDR3 region: CASSSGTAGSEQYF. CDR3 nucleotide sequence: TGCGCCAGCAGCTCCGGGACGGCGGGGAGTGAGCAGTACTTC.